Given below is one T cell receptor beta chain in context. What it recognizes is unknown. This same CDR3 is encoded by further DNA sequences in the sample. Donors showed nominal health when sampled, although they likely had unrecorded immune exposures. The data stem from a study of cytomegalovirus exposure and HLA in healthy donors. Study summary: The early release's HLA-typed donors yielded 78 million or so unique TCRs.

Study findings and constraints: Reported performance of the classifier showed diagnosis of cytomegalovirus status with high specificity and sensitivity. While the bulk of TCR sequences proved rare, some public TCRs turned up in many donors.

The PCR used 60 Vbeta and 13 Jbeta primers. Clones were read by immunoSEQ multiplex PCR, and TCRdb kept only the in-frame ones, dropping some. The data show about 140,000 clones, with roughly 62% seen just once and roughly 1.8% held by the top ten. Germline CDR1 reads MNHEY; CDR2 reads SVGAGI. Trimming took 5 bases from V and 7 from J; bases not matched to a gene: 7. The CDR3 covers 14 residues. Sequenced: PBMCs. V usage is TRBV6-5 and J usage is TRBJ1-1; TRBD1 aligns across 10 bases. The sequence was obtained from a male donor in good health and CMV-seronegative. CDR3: CASSDGTGVDEAFF. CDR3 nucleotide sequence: TGTGCCAGCAGTGACGGGACAGGGGTGGATGAAGCTTTCTTT.